A single sample is the source of the 25 T cell receptor beta chains below, sequenced in a study of CD8+ T cells in alopecia areata. Following extraction, RNA underwent reverse transcription to cDNA, which served as the sequencing template. Sequencing used immunoSEQ multiplex PCR; TCRdb keeps in-frame clones, though not all of them. The sample offers around 100,000 clones and no singletons, the top ten holding about 18%. Sequenced input: lesional skin. The receptors originated from a C3H/HeJ mouse with alopecia areata. Mice of this strain are of MHC haplotype H2-k.

Many counts were recorded for this clone. Genes here carry mouse names. The CDR3 end lies 4 residues beyond the end of the read and is filled in from the germline J gene. This chain uses TRBV31 with TRBJ2-2; TRBD2 aligns across 8 bases. The CDR3 sequence is 15 residues long. Germline trimming cut 0 bases from V and 0 bases from J; bases unmatched to any gene: 0. Germline loops: CDR1 GKSSPN, CDR2 SITVG. CDR3 protein: CAWSLLGANTGQLYF. The sequenced part of the CDR3 DNA is TGTGCCTGGAGTCTACTGGGGGCAAACACCGGG.

This clone showed up just a few times. Any gene name here is a mouse gene name. The read stops 4 residues short of the end of the CDR3; the missing end is completed from the germline J gene. This sequence joins TRBV14 and TRBJ2-4, with TRBD2 matching 9 bases. Germline V gives CDR1 SGHDT, CDR2 FRDEAV. The CDR3 has 14 amino acids. Unmatched junction bases numbered 4, after V lost 5 bases and J lost 3 bases. The covered CDR3 bases are TGTGCCAGCAGCCAAGGACTGGGGCAAAAC. Translating gives CASSQGLGQN. In full, the CDR3 is CASSQGLGQNTLYF. The full variable domain, completed using reference TRBV14 and TRBJ2-4, is EAGVTQSPRYAVLQEGQAVSFWCDPISGHDTLYWYQQPRDQGPQLLVYFRDEAVIDNSQLPSDRFSAVRPKGTNSTLKIQSAKQGDTATYLCASSQGLGQNTLYFGAGTRLSVL.

This clone appeared many times. The genes and germline here are from mouse. Coverage ceases 4 residues before the CDR3 finishes, and the germline J gene fills in the end. V gene TRBV13-3 combines with J gene TRBJ2-7; TRBD1 matches at 8 bases. The germline V gene encodes CDR1 NNHDY and CDR2 SYVADS. CDR3 length: 14 amino acids. The J segment lost 0 bases and the V segment lost 6 bases, leaving 5 bases of the junction unmatched. The sequenced CDR3 bases are TGTGCCAGCACCCTCGACAGGGGCTCCTAT. Translating gives CASTLDRGSY. The full CDR3 sequence reads CASTLDRGSYEQYF.

This clone was seen ten or more times. The germline and genes are mouse ones. The read ends 4 residues early relative to the CDR3; the germline J gene fills the gap. The chain joins TRBV13-3 to TRBJ2-7; no clear D. Germline lookup yields CDR1 NNHDY and CDR2 SYVADS. The CDR3 has 11 residues. V lost 7 bases to trimming and J lost 1 base, with 6 bases between them. The covered CDR3 bases are TGTGCCAGCGCCACATCCTAT. Encoded protein: CASATSY. The complete CDR3 protein is CASATSYEQYF.

This clone has a handful of counts. The gene names given are mouse names. The CDR3 end is not reached by the read, which stops 4 residues before it; the germline J gene fills it in. The chain carries TRBV13-2 and TRBJ2-1, with D possibly matching TRBD1 (5 bases). This CDR3 contains 14 residues. V lost 5 bases and J 0 bases, leaving 9 bases between the germline ends. Germline lookup yields CDR1 NNHNN and CDR2 SYGAGS (reference sequence). The CDR3 sequence: CASGPQGNYAEQFF. The covered CDR3 bases are TGTGCCAGCGGGCCCCAGGGTAACTATGCT.

Concerning this clone itself: Gene names denote mouse genes. The observed sequence ends 4 residues before the CDR3 terminus, with the missing tail filled in from the germline J gene. The V call is TRBV13-3, the J call TRBJ2-1; a weak D match, TRBD2 (7 bases). Germline V CDR1 and CDR2: NNHDY, SYVADS. V was shortened by 2 bases and J by 6 bases, with 12 bases between the two germline ends. The length of the CDR3 is 14 residues. The CDR3: CASSDDGGRAEQFF. The part of the CDR3 DNA that was read is TGTGCCAGCAGTGACGACGGGGGGCGTGCT.

Only a few counts were recorded for this clone. Mouse names are used for the genes. With the read ending 4 residues before the CDR3 end, the germline J gene is used to fill in that end. The chain carries TRBV13-3 and TRBJ2-4; 8 nucleotides align to TRBD2. Germline V gene sequence: CDR1 NNHDY, CDR2 SYVADS. This CDR3 has 17 residues. After removal of 0 bases from V and 1 base from J, the junction contained 7 bases not matched to a gene. The CDR3 bases that were read are TGTGCCAGCAGTGATGCACGCTGGGGGGTTGGTCAAAAC. It encodes CASSDARWGVGQN. The full CDR3 is CASSDARWGVGQNTLYF.

This clone was recorded a few times. Any gene name here is a mouse gene name. With the read ending 4 residues before the CDR3 end, the germline J gene is used to fill in that end. The chain uses TRBV13-2 and TRBJ2-5; tentatively, D is TRBD1 (6 bases). The CDR3 runs to 14 residues. In germline, CDR1 is NNHNN, CDR2 SYGAGS (reference sequence). Trimming pared 2 bases from V and 2 bases from J, leaving 9 bases between. The CDR3 reads CASGEGTIQDTQYF. CDR3 bases read: TGTGCCAGCGGTGAAGGGACAATCCAAGAC.

This clone occurred many times. Mouse gene names apply. The CDR3 extends 4 residues past the end of the read, so its final part is completed from the germline J gene. The J gene is TRBJ1-2, the V gene TRBV13-3, with 7 bases identical to TRBD1. Trimming took 6 bases from V and 3 from J; bases not matched to a gene: 8. Germline V gene lookup returns CDR1 NNHDY and CDR2 SYVADS. The CDR3 covers 14 residues. The CDR3: CASTPTGRDSDYTF. The CDR3 bases that were read are TGTGCCAGCACCCCGACAGGGAGAGACTCC.

For this clone: Genes and germline are mouse. The read ends 4 residues before the CDR3 terminus; that terminus is restored from the germline J gene. V and J are TRBV13-1 and TRBJ2-5, with D tentatively TRBD1 (6 bases). This CDR3 has 14 amino acids. Germline values: CDR1 NSHNY, CDR2 SYGAGN. The V and J ends lost 5 bases and 0 bases respectively, with 10 bases between them. The CDR3 reads CASRYRENQDTQYF. CDR3 DNA, as far as it was read: TGTGCCAGCAGATACAGGGAAAACCAAGAC.

This clone turned up a few times. Genes and germline come from the mouse. The CDR3 DNA, read in part, is TGTGCCAGCGGTCGGGACTCCTCAGGAACA. This sequence encodes CASGRDSSGT. The entire CDR3 sequence reads CASGRDSSGTEVFF. The V call is TRBV13-2, the J call TRBJ1-1, with D perhaps TRBD1 (5 bases). The read stops 4 residues short of the end of the CDR3; the missing end is completed from the germline J gene. The germline gives CDR1 NNHNN, CDR2 SYGAGS (reference sequence). CDR3 size: 14 residues.

This clone was detected a few times. The listed TCRdb protein conflicts with the DNA translation at residue 12, and the protein shown is translated directly from the DNA. Gene labels here are mouse ones. The missing CDR3 end, 3 residues past where the read stops, is filled in from the germline J gene. The chain combines TRBV13-3 with TRBJ1-3, with D tentatively TRBD1 (5 bases). This CDR3 has 15 amino acids. V lost 5 bases to trimming and J lost 2 bases, with 14 bases between them. The germline gives CDR1 NNHDY, CDR2 SYVADS. The chain's CDR3 is CASRDGGRAGNTLYF. CDR3 DNA (partial): TGTGCCAGCAGGGACGGGGGGAGGGCTGGAAATACG. The full variable domain, with the rest looked up from reference TRBV13-3 and TRBJ1-3, is EAAVTQSPRSKVAVTGGKVTLSCHQTNNHDYMYWYRQDTGHGLRLIHYSYVADSTEKGDIPDGYKASRPSQENFSLILELASLSQTAVYFCASRDGGRAGNTLYFGEGSRLIVV.

This clone came up a few times. At residue 13, the DNA translation does not agree with TCRdb's protein; the protein displayed here is the one encoded by the DNA. Gene labels here are mouse ones. With the read ending 3 residues before the CDR3 end, the germline J gene is used to fill in that end. This sequence joins TRBV13-2 and TRBJ1-3, with D uncertain. There are 16 residues in the CDR3. V lost 0 bases, J lost 0 bases, and 10 bases lay in between. Germline values: CDR1 NNHNN, CDR2 SYGAGS (reference sequence). This CDR3 is CASGDAHLNSGNTLYF. The CDR3 DNA, read in part, is TGTGCCAGCGGTGATGCACACCTTAATTCTGGAAATACG.

This clone turned up a few times. Mouse names are used for the genes. The CDR3 end lies 4 residues beyond the end of the read and is filled in from the germline J gene. The chain links TRBV19 to TRBJ2-3; 8 bases align to TRBD1. CDR1 is FNHDT, CDR2 SITEND, per germline (reference sequence). The CDR3 contains 14 residues. The part of the CDR3 DNA that was read is TGTGCCAGCAGTACGGACAGGGTGGTAGAA. This translates into CASSTDRVVE. In full, the CDR3 reads CASSTDRVVETLYF. Combining the CDR3 with reference TRBV19 and TRBJ2-3 gives the whole variable domain GGIITQTPKFLIGQEGQKLTLKCQQNFNHDTMYWYRQDSGKGLRLIYYSITENDLQKGDLSEGYDASREKKSSFSLTVTSAQKNEMAVFLCASSTDRVVETLYFGSGTRLTVL.

On this clone itself: The gene names here belong to mouse. The read ends 4 residues early relative to the CDR3; the germline J gene fills the gap. The chain is built from TRBV13-3 and TRBJ2-5; D ambiguous. Looked up from germline, CDR1 is NNHDY and CDR2 is SYVADS. The CDR3 has 12 residues. CDR3 bases read: TGTGCCAGCAGCCGACAAAAAGAC. Translation gives CASSRQKD. The CDR3 in its entirety is CASSRQKDTQYF.

A note on this clone: The protein listed by TCRdb differs at residue 11 from the translated DNA, so the DNA translation is shown. Genes here carry mouse names. Read data end 3 residues before the CDR3 end; the end is taken from the germline J gene. V is TRBV19 and J is TRBJ1-6; 8 nucleotides agree with TRBD1. TRBJ1-6 is an open reading frame whose function is uncertain. V trimming: 3 bases; J trimming: 6 bases; junction bases outside the gene matches: 2. CDR3 length equals 14 residues. Looked up from germline, CDR1 is FNHDT and CDR2 is SITEND (reference sequence). The CDR3 DNA, read in part, is TGTGCCAGCAGTAGACAGGGGTCTAATTCGCCC. Translated, it gives CASSRQGSNSP. The entire CDR3 protein is CASSRQGSNSPLYF.

This clone was counted between two and nine times. Mouse names are used for the genes. With the read ending 4 residues before the CDR3 end, the germline J gene is used to fill in that end. The chain combines TRBV13-3 with TRBJ1-4, with TRBD1 matching over 10 bases. The CDR3 loop spans 17 amino acids. Germline V gene lookup returns CDR1 NNHDY and CDR2 SYVADS. V lost 0 bases, J lost 4 bases, and 6 bases stayed unmatched. CDR3 loop: CASSDAETGGLNERLFF. The DNA read from the CDR3 is TGTGCCAGCAGTGATGCGGAGACAGGGGGCCTCAACGAA.

This clone was recorded a few times. Gene names denote mouse genes. Read coverage stops 4 residues before the CDR3 terminus; the germline J gene supplies the remainder. The V call is TRBV13-3, the J call TRBJ2-5, with 14 bases fitting TRBD2. V lost 5 bases and J lost 2; bases outside the gene matches: 7. Germline values: CDR1 NNHDY, CDR2 SYVADS. This CDR3 has 17 amino acids. The CDR3 DNA, read in part, is TGTGCCAGCAGCCGGGACTGGGGGGGCGCGGGCCAAGAC. Protein: CASSRDWGGAGQD. The whole CDR3 region reads CASSRDWGGAGQDTQYF.

This clone has only a few counts. Gene labels here are mouse ones. Read sequence stops 4 residues before the CDR3 end, and the germline J gene provides the missing end. This chain links TRBV13-2 with TRBJ1-4; 8 nucleotides agree with TRBD1. From germline, CDR1 is NNHNN and CDR2 SYGAGS (reference sequence). This CDR3 spans 15 amino acids. The trim removed 3 bases at V and 4 bases at J, leaving 5 bases unmatched. The sequenced CDR3 bases are TGTGCCAGCGGTGCCTGGACAGGGTTCAACGAA. As protein: CASGAWTGFNE. Given in full, the CDR3 is CASGAWTGFNERLFF.

This clone was observed a few times. Genes and germline are mouse. The CDR3 is cut off 4 residues early in the read; its end comes from the germline J gene. The chain is built from TRBV5 and TRBJ2-3, with 12 bases that match TRBD2. Unmatched junction bases numbered 7, after V lost 4 bases and J lost 2 bases. This CDR3 spans 17 amino acids. CDR1 is LGHNA, CDR2 YNLKQL, per germline (reference sequence). CDR3 DNA, as far as it was read: TGTGCCAGCAGCCCCCGACTGGGGGGGCTGTATGCAGAA. This encodes CASSPRLGGLYAE. The CDR3, in full, reads CASSPRLGGLYAETLYF.

Only a few counts were recorded for this clone. All gene names here are mouse names. The CDR3 is cut off 4 residues early in the read; its end comes from the germline J gene. The chain links TRBV13-3 to TRBJ2-7; tentative D call: TRBD2 (6 bases). The CDR3 is 16 residues long. Germline assignment: CDR1 NNHDY and CDR2 SYVADS. The DNA read from the CDR3 is TGTGCCAGCAGTGATGCATCGGGGGGAAGAATATAT. Encoded protein: CASSDASGGRIY. The CDR3, in full, reads CASSDASGGRIYEQYF.

This clone was found a few times. The listed genes are named as in mouse. The read stops 4 residues short of the end of the CDR3; the missing end is completed from the germline J gene. The V and J genes are TRBV1 and TRBJ2-1, with 9 bases that match TRBD2. The CDR3 is 14 amino acids. The V gene's germline CDR1 is NSQYPW and CDR2 LRSPGD (reference sequence). CDR3 region: CTCSPDWGQAEQFF. The CDR3 bases that were read are TGCACCTGCAGCCCTGACTGGGGGCAGGCT. The full variable domain, rest sourced from reference TRBV1 and TRBJ2-1, is VTLLEQNPRWRLVPRGQAVNLRCILKNSQYPWMSWYQQDLQKQLQWLFTLRSPGDKEVKSLPGADYLATRVTDTELRLQVANMSQGRTLYCTCSPDWGQAEQFFGPGTRLTVL.

A note on this clone: Gene names are mouse gene names. The sequence runs out 4 residues before the end of the CDR3; the remainder is reconstructed from the germline J gene. The V gene is TRBV13-3, the J gene TRBJ2-2; D is perhaps TRBD1 (5 bases). The CDR3 has 14 amino acids. CDR1 NNHDY and CDR2 SYVADS come from the germline V gene. The germline V and J ends were trimmed by 4 bases and 4 bases, with 11 bases remaining between them. Incomplete CDR3 DNA: TGTGCCAGCAGTTCCCCAGGGTCCACCGGG. Residues: CASSSPGSTG. The full CDR3 reads CASSSPGSTGQLYF.

On this clone: All gene names here are mouse names. Read data end 4 residues before the CDR3 end; the end is taken from the germline J gene. The chain uses TRBV13-3 and TRBJ2-3; 10 bases are shared with TRBD2. The CDR3 runs to 18 residues. Trimming cost V 1 base and J 2 bases; bases outside gene matches: 10. Germline CDR1 is NNHDY and CDR2 is SYVADS. This chain's CDR3 is CASSDTAGGARDAETLYF. The DNA read from the CDR3 is TGTGCCAGCAGTGATACCGCTGGGGGGGCGCGGGATGCAGAA.

This clone was seen a handful of times. The gene names here belong to mouse. The CDR3 is cut off 4 residues early in the read; its end comes from the germline J gene. The chain employs TRBV31 and TRBJ2-2; D is perhaps TRBD1 (6 bases). With 1 base removed from V and 0 bases from J, the gap between germline ends came to 6 bases. The CDR3 is 14 amino acids. Germline V gene sequence: CDR1 GKSSPN, CDR2 SITVG. CDR3 amino acids: CAWSRTANTGQLYF. The covered CDR3 bases are TGTGCCTGGAGTCGGACAGCAAACACCGGG.